This T cell receptor beta chain is drawn from a study of blood T cell repertoires in COVID-19. Overall study context: Researchers got acute and convalescent COVID-19 samples from the United States, Italy and Spain.

CDR1 is SNHLY and CDR2 is FYNNEI in the germline V gene. The CDR3 length is 14 residues. V lost 6 bases, J lost 6 bases, and 6 bases stayed unmatched. Produced via immunoSEQ multiplex PCR; TCRdb's table is partial and in-frame only. The sample shows 200,000 to 250,000 clones, approximately 83% of them seen only once. This receptor was obtained from a woman in her thirties who had recovered from COVID-19. Sample: peripheral blood. The chain carries TRBV2 and TRBJ1-4; 8 bases map to TRBD1. The CDR3 sequence: CASRSGQVYEKLFF. Here the CDR3 DNA reads TGTGCCAGCAGGTCGGGACAGGTTTATGAAAAACTGTTTTTT.